Listed below are T cell receptor beta chains from one sample, sequenced in a study of cytomegalovirus exposure and HLA in healthy donors. Measured with immunoSEQ multiplex PCR; TCRdb has only the in-frame clones, and not every one. The profile shows hundreds of thousands of clones, just over 75% of them singletons. The specimen sequenced was PBMCs. The receptors here all came from a woman in her sixties in good health and CMV-seropositive. Both conserved end residues are part of each CDR3. Fields, in order: D gene, V gene, J gene, clone size, CDR3 DNA, CDR3 protein. D genes are given only for firm matches. Size is omitted from some rows. Given values are once, few, many or a class for expanded clones.

D: TRBD1; V: TRBV27; J: TRBJ1-5; size: few; DNA: TGTGCCAGCAGAGTAGGACAGGGTAGCAATCAGCCCCAGCATTTT; CDR3: CASRVGQGSNQPQHF
D: TRBD1; V: TRBV2; J: TRBJ1-2; size: -; DNA: TGTGCCAGCGGCCGCCTTCAGGGGGTGGAAGGCTACACCTTC; CDR3: CASGRLQGVEGYTF
D: TRBD1; V: TRBV18; J: TRBJ2-7; size: -; DNA: TGTGCCAGCTCATGGGGACAGGGGTACTACGAGCAGTACTTC; CDR3: CASSWGQGYYEQYF
D: -; V: TRBV7-2; J: TRBJ1-1; size: -; DNA: TGTGCCAGCAGCTTTATGGACAGACCAAACACTGAAGCTTTCTTT; CDR3: CASSFMDRPNTEAFF
D: -; V: TRBV19; J: TRBJ2-1; size: -; DNA: TGTGCCAGTAGTATAACAGTCCCCTCCTACAATGAGCAGTTCTTC; CDR3: CASSITVPSYNEQFF
D: -; V: TRBV14; J: TRBJ1-3; size: -; DNA: TGTGCCAGCAGCCAAGATTTCCGAGGGCCGAGAGGAAACACCATATATTTT; CDR3: CASSQDFRGPRGNTIYF
D: -; V: TRBV7-9; J: TRBJ2-1; size: -; DNA: TGTGCCAGCAGCTACTCCCTAAACAATGAGCAGTTCTTC; CDR3: CASSYSLNNEQFF
D: TRBD1; V: TRBV4-3; J: TRBJ2-7; size: -; DNA: TGCGCCAGCAGCCAACATATCACAGGGGCTTACGAGCAGTACTTC; CDR3: CASSQHITGAYEQYF
D: -; V: TRBV7-9; J: TRBJ2-1; size: once; DNA: TGTGCCAGCAGACTTAGCAATGAGCAGTTCTTC; CDR3: CASRLSNEQFF
D: TRBD2; V: TRBV9; J: TRBJ2-5; size: few; DNA: TGTGCCAGCAGCGTAAGTGGGACTAGAAGAGAGACCCAGTACTTC; CDR3: CASSVSGTRRETQYF
D: TRBD2; V: TRBV9; J: TRBJ2-5; size: few; DNA: TGTGCCAGCAGCGTCATAGCGGGGTCCCAAGAGACCCAGTACTTC; CDR3: CASSVIAGSQETQYF
D: TRBD1; V: TRBV7-6; J: TRBJ2-7; size: -; DNA: TGTGCCAGCAGCCCCCGTCCCGGGACAGACTACGAGCAGTACTTC; CDR3: CASSPRPGTDYEQYF
D: -; V: TRBV18; J: TRBJ2-6; size: few; DNA: TGTGCCAGCTCACCAGTTCCGTCTGGGGCCAACGTCCTGACTTTC; CDR3: CASSPVPSGANVLTF
D: TRBD2; V: TRBV11-2; J: TRBJ2-7; size: -; DNA: TGTGCCAGCAGCTTAGGCGGACTAGCGTACTACGAGCAGTACTTC; CDR3: CASSLGGLAYYEQYF
D: -; V: TRBV28; J: TRBJ1-5; size: -; DNA: TGTGCCAGCAGCCCCCGAACTAGGGGGAGTCAGCCCCAGCATTTT; CDR3: CASSPRTRGSQPQHF
D: -; V: TRBV19; J: TRBJ2-2; size: once; DNA: TGTGCCAGTAGTCAAGGACAGCCTGGGACCGGGGAGCTGTTTTTT; CDR3: CASSQGQPGTGELFF
D: TRBD1; V: TRBV25-1; J: TRBJ2-7; size: -; DNA: TGTGCCAGCAGTGAAGGGAACAGGGGGCGCTACGAGCAGTACTTC; CDR3: CASSEGNRGRYEQYF
D: TRBD2; V: TRBV5-1; J: TRBJ2-3; size: few; DNA: TGCGCCAGCAGCTCCAGGGGAGCGGGAGCAACAGATACGCAGTATTTT; CDR3: CASSSRGAGATDTQYF
D: TRBD1; V: TRBV18; J: TRBJ1-1; size: -; DNA: TGTGCCAGCTCAGGACAGGGGTTGAACACTGAAGCTTTCTTT; CDR3: CASSGQGLNTEAFF
D: -; V: TRBV11-2; J: TRBJ1-2; size: few; DNA: TGTGCCAGCAGCTTAGATCTAACGCTGTTTGGCTATGGCTACACCTTC; CDR3: CASSLDLTLFGYGYTF
D: -; V: TRBV11-2; J: TRBJ1-5; size: -; DNA: TGTGCCAGCAGCCCAGGGGTAGGGCAGCCCCAGCATTTT; CDR3: CASSPGVGQPQHF
D: TRBD1; V: TRBV6-5; J: TRBJ1-1; size: -; DNA: TGTGCCAGCAGTTACGCTCACTGGGACAGGGCCACTGAAGCTTTCTTT; CDR3: CASSYAHWDRATEAFF
D: -; V: TRBV6-6; J: TRBJ2-1; size: -; DNA: TGTGCCAGCAGTTATCGGGGCTACAATGAGCAGTTCTTC; CDR3: CASSYRGYNEQFF
D: TRBD1; V: TRBV19; J: TRBJ2-5; size: -; DNA: TGTGCCAGTAAAAGCCTACAGGGGAGTCAAGAGACCCAGTACTTC; CDR3: CASKSLQGSQETQYF
D: -; V: TRBV5-5; J: TRBJ1-1; size: -; DNA: TGTGCCAGCAGCCTGACAGGCTCCACTGAAGCTTTCTTT; CDR3: CASSLTGSTEAFF